This TCR beta chain was identified in a study of cytomegalovirus exposure and HLA in healthy donors. Study results and caveats: Immune exposure information available was restricted to CMV serostatus. The study dropped some indistinguishable V segments, TRBV6-2 and TRBV6-3 among them. Most likely, a cluster of highly shared sequence variants arose as a sequencing artifact. Near-uniform donor sequencing depth was presumed by presence/absence analyses.

PCR involved 60 Vbeta and 13 Jbeta primers. Sequencing used immunoSEQ multiplex PCR; TCRdb keeps in-frame clones, though not all of them. The repertoire holds about 160,000 clones, with roughly 77% as singletons. The ends were cut back, 3 bases at V and 2 bases at J, with 17 bases in the middle. CDR3 length: 17 residues. CDR1 and CDR2 (germline): LGHNA, YSLEER. Notes on this clone: The antigen is not known.

Sequencing was carried out using PBMCs. The J gene is TRBJ2-4, the V gene TRBV4-3, with D possibly TRBD1 on 6 matching bases. The receptor comes from a middle-aged man in good health and CMV-seropositive. CDR3 DNA: TGCGCCAGCAGCCACGAACAGGGAGTAATAACCAAAAACATTCAGTACTTC. It specifies CASSHEQGVITKNIQYF.